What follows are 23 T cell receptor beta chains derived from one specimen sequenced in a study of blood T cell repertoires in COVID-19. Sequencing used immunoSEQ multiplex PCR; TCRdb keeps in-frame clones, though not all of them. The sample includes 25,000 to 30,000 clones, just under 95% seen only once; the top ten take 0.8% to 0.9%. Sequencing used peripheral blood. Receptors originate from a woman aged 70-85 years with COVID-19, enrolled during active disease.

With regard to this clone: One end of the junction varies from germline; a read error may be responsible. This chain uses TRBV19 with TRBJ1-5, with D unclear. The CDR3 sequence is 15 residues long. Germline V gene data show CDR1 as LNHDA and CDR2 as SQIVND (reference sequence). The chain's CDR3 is CASSVDAGVGQPQHF. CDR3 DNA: TGTGCCAGTAGTGTAGACGCCGGGGTTGGGCAGCCCCAGCATTTT.

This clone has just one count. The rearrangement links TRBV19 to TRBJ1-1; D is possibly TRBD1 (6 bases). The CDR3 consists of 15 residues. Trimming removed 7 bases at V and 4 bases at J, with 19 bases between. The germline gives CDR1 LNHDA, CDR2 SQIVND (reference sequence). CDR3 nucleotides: TGTGCCAGTATGACAGGTGGGACATGGGGCACTGAAGCTTTCTTT. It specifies CASMTGGTWGTEAFF.

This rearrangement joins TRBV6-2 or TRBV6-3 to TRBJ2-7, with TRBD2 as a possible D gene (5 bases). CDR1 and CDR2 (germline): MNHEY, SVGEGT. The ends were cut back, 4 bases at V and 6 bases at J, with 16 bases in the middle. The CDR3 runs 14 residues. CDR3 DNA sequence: TGTGCCAGCAGTTTCGTAAACAGCGCGGGCGAGCAGTACTTC. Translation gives CASSFVNSAGEQYF.

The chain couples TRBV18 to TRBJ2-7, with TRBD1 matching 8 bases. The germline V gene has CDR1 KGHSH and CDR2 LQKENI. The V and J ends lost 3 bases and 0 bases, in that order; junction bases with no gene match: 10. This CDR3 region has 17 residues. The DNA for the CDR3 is TGTGCCAGCTCACCGAGAACTGCCGGGACAGGCTCCTACGAGCAGTACTTC. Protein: CASSPRTAGTGSYEQYF.

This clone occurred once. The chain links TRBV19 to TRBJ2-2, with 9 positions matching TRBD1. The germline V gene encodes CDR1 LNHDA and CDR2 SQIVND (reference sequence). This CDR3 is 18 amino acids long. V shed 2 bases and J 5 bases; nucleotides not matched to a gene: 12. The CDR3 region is CASSIYPWDRVLTGELFF. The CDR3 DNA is TGTGCCAGTAGTATATATCCCTGGGACAGGGTCCTAACCGGGGAGCTGTTTTTT.

Written as DNA, the CDR3 is TGTGCCAGTAGTAAATGGACAGCCTCCTCTGGAAACACCATATATTTT. The encoded protein is CASSKWTASSGNTIYF. The chain has TRBV19 and TRBJ1-3, with D maybe TRBD1 (6 bases). From germline, CDR1 is LNHDA and CDR2 SQIVND (reference sequence). Trimming removed 4 bases at V and 0 bases at J, with 13 bases between. CDR3 length: 16 amino acids. The variable domain in full, with the rest retrieved from reference TRBV19 and TRBJ1-3, is DGGITQSPKYLFRKEGQNVTLSCEQNLNHDAMYWYRQDPGQGLRLIYYSQIVNDFQKGDIAEGYSVSREKKESFPLTVTSAQKNPTAFYLCASSKWTASSGNTIYFGEGSWLTVV.

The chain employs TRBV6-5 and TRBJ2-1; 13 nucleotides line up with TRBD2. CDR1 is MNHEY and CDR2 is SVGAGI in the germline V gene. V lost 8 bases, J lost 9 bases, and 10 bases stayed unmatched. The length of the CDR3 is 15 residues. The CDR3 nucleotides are TGTGCCAGCCGAGAACTAGCGGGAGGGCCGGGTGAGCAGTTCTTC. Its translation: CASRELAGGPGEQFF.

The CDR3, as DNA: TGTGCCACCAGCAACGGAGGCAATCAGCCCCAGCATTTT. Its protein product is CATSNGGNQPQHF. The chain employs TRBV15 and TRBJ1-5; no clear D gene. Germline CDR1 is LNHNV and CDR2 is YYDKDF (reference sequence). CDR3 length equals 13 residues. Trimming took off 4 bases at V and 2 bases at J, with 6 bases between the two ends.

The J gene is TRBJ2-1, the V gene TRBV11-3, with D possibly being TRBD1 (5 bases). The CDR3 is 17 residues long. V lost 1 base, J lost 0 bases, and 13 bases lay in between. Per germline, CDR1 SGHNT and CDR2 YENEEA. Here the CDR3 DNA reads TGTGCCAGCAGCTTAGTGTCAGGGCTGAGCTCCTACAATGAGCAGTTCTTC. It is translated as CASSLVSGLSSYNEQFF.

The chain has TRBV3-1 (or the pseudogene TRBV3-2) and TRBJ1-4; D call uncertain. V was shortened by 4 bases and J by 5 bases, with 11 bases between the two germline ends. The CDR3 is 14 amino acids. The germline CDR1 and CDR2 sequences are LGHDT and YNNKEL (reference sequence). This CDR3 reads CASSRGQSNEKLFF. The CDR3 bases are TGTGCCAGCAGCCGAGGTCAGAGCAATGAAAAACTGTTTTTT.

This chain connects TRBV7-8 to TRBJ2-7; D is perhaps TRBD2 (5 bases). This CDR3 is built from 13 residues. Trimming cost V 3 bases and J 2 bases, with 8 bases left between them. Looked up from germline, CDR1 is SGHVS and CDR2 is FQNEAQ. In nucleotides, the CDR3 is TGTGCCAGCAGCTTTCGGGGAACCTACGAGCAGTACTTC. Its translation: CASSFRGTYEQYF.

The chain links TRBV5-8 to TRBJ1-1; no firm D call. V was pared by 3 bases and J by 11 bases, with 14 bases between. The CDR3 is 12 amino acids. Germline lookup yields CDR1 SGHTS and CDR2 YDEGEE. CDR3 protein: CASSSREARAFF. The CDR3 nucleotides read TGTGCCAGCAGCTCCCGGGAGGCTCGGGCTTTCTTT.

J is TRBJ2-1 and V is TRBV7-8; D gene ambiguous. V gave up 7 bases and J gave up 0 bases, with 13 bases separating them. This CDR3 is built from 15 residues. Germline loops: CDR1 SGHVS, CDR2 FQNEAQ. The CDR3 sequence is CASTGRKSSYNEQFF. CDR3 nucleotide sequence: TGTGCCAGCACCGGTAGAAAAAGCTCCTACAATGAGCAGTTCTTC. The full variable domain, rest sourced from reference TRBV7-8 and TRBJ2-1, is GAGVSQSPRYKVAKRGQDVALRCDPISGHVSLFWYQQALGQGPEFLTYFQNEAQLDKSGLPSDRFFAERPEGSVSTLKIQRTQQEDSAVYLCASTGRKSSYNEQFFGPGTRLTVL.

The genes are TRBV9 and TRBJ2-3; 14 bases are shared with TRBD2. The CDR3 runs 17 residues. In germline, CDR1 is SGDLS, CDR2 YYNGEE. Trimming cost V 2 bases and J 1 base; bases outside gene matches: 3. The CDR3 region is CASSVGLAGVGTDTQYF. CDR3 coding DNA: TGTGCCAGCAGCGTGGGACTAGCGGGAGTTGGCACAGATACGCAGTATTTT.

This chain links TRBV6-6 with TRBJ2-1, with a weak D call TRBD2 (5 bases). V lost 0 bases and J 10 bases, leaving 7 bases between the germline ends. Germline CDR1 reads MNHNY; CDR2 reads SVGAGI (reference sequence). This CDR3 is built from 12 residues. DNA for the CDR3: TGTGCCAGCAGTTACTCGGGCGGGGAGCAGTTCTTC. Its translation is CASSYSGGEQFF.

In DNA form, the CDR3 reads TGTGCCAGCAGTCCGAGGACAGGCACTGAAGCTTTCTTT. Translated: CASSPRTGTEAFF. The V and J genes are TRBV28 and TRBJ1-1; 7 bases fit TRBD1. CDR1 MDHEN and CDR2 SYDVKM come from the germline V gene. The CDR3 totals 13 residues. The J segment lost 4 bases and the V segment lost 5 bases, leaving 4 bases of the junction unmatched.

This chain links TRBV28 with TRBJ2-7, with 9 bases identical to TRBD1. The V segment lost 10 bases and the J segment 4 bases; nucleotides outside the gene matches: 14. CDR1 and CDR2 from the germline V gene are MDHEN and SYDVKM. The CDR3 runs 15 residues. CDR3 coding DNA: TGTGCCACCCTAGGAACCGGGACAGGGAAATACGAGCAGTACTTC. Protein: CATLGTGTGKYEQYF.

CDR3 in DNA: TGTGCCAGCAGCAAAGGAGGGACTCCGGGAGAGACCCAGTACTTC. It is translated as CASSKGGTPGETQYF. The chain has TRBV21-1 and TRBJ2-5; whether TRBD2, the table's D call, matches the DNA was not checked. TRBV21-1 is recorded as a pseudogene. This CDR3 is 15 amino acids long.

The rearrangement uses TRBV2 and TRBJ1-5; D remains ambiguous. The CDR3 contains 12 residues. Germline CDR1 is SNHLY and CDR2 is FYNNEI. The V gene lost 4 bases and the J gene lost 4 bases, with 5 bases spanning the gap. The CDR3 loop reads CASSVLNQPQHF. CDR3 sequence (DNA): TGTGCCAGCAGTGTACTAAATCAGCCCCAGCATTTT.

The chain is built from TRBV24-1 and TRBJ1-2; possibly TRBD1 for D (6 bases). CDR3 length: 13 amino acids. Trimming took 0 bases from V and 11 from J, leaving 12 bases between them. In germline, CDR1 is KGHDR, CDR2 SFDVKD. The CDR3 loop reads CATSDLVGARYTF. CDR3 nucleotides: TGTGCCACCAGTGATTTGGTGGGGGCCCGTTACACCTTC.

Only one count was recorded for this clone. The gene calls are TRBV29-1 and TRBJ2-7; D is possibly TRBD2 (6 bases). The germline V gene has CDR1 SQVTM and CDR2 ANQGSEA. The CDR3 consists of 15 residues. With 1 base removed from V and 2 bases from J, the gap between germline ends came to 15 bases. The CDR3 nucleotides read TGCAGCGTTGAAGGGTCCAGCGGAGGGGCCTACGAGCAGTACTTC. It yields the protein CSVEGSSGGAYEQYF.

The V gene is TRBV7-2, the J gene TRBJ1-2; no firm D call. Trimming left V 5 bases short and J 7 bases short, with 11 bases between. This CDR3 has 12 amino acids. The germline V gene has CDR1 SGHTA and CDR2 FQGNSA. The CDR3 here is CASSPSRGGYTF. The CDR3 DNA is TGTGCCAGCAGCCCCTCTAGAGGTGGCTACACCTTC.

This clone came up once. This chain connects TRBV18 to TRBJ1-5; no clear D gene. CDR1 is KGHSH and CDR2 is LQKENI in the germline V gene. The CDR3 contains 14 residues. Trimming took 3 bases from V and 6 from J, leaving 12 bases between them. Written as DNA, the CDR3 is TGTGCCAGCTCACCCCTCGGGGTGGGTCAGCCCCAGCATTTT. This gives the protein CASSPLGVGQPQHF.